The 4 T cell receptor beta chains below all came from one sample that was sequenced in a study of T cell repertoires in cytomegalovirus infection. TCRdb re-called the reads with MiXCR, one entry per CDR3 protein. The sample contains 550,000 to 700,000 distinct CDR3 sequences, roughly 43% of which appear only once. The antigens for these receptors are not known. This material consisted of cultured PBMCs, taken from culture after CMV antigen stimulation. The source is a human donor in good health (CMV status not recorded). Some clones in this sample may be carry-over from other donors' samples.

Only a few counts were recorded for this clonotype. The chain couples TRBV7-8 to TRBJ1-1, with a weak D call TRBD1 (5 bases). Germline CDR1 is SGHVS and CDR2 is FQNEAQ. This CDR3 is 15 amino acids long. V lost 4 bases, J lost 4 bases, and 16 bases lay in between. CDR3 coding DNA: TGTGCCAGCAGCTCCCAGGGCGTAATTCCCACTGAAGCTTTCTTT. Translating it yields CASSSQGVIPTEAFF.

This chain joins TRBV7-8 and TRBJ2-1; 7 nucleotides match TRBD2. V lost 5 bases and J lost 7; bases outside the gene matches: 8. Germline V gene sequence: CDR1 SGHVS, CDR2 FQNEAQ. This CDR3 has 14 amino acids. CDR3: CASSPRTSINEQFF. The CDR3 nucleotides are TGTGCCAGCAGCCCGAGGACTAGTATAAATGAGCAGTTCTTC.

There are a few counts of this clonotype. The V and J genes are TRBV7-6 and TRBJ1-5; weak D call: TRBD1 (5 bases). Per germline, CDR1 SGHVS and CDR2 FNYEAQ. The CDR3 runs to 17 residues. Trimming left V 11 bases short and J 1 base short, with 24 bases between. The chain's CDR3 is CAYTFPAGALSNQPQHF. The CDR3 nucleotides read TGTGCCTACACGTTTCCGGCCGGGGCCTTAAGCAATCAGCCCCAGCATTTT.

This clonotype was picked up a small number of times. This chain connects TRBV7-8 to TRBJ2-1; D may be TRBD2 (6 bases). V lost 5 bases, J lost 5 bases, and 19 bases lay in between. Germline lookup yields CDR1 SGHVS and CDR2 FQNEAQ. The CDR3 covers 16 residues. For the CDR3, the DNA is TGTGCCAGCAGCCTTCTCAGGGCGGGACTCCACAATGAGCAGTTCTTC. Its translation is CASSLLRAGLHNEQFF.